The 22 T cell receptor beta chains below come from one sample, sequenced in a study of blood T cell repertoires in COVID-19. Libraries were prepared by immunoSEQ multiplex PCR; TCRdb keeps only in-frame clonotypes and omits some of them. This sample has about 160,000 clones, with approximately 87% found just once. The specimen was PBMCs or T cells enriched from blood (not recorded which). All receptors derive from a woman aged 50 to 60 who had recovered from COVID-19.

The rearrangement joins TRBV6-1 to TRBJ2-7; 10 bases line up with TRBD2. This CDR3 region has 15 residues. Per germline, CDR1 MNHNS and CDR2 SASEGT. V was pared by 2 bases and J by 4 bases, with 5 bases of the junction left unmatched. CDR3 in amino acids: CASSEQPSGGYEQYF. DNA of the CDR3: TGTGCCAGCAGTGAACAGCCTAGCGGGGGTTACGAGCAGTACTTC.

V is TRBV27 and J is TRBJ2-3; D possibly corresponds to TRBD2 (6 bases). V was pared by 3 bases and J by 6 bases, with 16 bases between. Germline CDR1 is MNHEY and CDR2 is SMNVEV (reference sequence). This CDR3 is built from 15 residues. The CDR3 here is CASSLMASVADTQYF. The CDR3 DNA reads as TGTGCCAGCAGTTTGATGGCTAGCGTCGCGGATACGCAGTATTTT.

V usage is TRBV7-9 and J usage is TRBJ2-5; the D gene is possibly TRBD2 (5 bases). Germline V gene sequence: CDR1 SEHNR, CDR2 FQNEAQ (reference sequence). Trimming stripped 4 bases from V and 5 bases from J, with 14 bases between. CDR3 size: 14 residues. The CDR3 DNA is TGTGCCAGCAGCTCCTCCGGGGAAGGGGAGACCCAGTACTTC. It yields the protein CASSSSGEGETQYF. The variable domain in full, with the rest retrieved from reference TRBV7-9 and TRBJ2-5, is DTGVSQNPRHKITKRGQNVTFRCDPISEHNRLYWYRQTLGQGPEFLTYFQNEAQLEKSRLLSDRFSAERPKGSFSTLEIQRTEQGDSAMYLCASSSSGEGETQYFGPGTRLLVL.

The genes are TRBV19 and TRBJ2-7; D uncertain. V was pared by 2 bases and J by 5 bases, with 10 bases between. This CDR3 comprises 13 residues. Per the germline V gene, CDR1 is LNHDA and CDR2 is SQIVND (reference sequence). CDR3 coding DNA: TGTGCCAGTAGTATAAACTCCCTCAACGAGCAGTACTTC. Encoded protein: CASSINSLNEQYF.

The gene calls are TRBV19 and TRBJ1-5; 9 nucleotides line up with TRBD1. CDR3 length: 14 amino acids. CDR1 and CDR2 from the germline V gene are LNHDA and SQIVND (reference sequence). The trim removed 7 bases at V and 4 bases at J, leaving 5 bases unmatched. The DNA of the CDR3 is TGTGCCAGTACCCGGGACAGGGTTAATCAGCCCCAGCATTTT. Its translation: CASTRDRVNQPQHF.

The J gene is TRBJ2-1, the V gene TRBV14, with D maybe TRBD2 (6 bases). Germline V gene lookup returns CDR1 SGHDN and CDR2 FVKESK. The CDR3 consists of 15 residues. Trimming took 0 bases from V and 6 from J, leaving 12 bases between them. CDR3 sequence: CASSQDLGGINEQFF. CDR3 DNA: TGTGCCAGCAGCCAAGATTTAGGAGGGATCAATGAGCAGTTCTTC.

The chain links TRBV3-1 (or the pseudogene TRBV3-2) to TRBJ2-5; D is possibly TRBD1 (6 bases). CDR1 is LGHDT, CDR2 YNNKEL, per germline (reference sequence). The V and J ends lost 6 bases and 4 bases respectively, with 15 bases between them. This CDR3 is 14 amino acids long. CDR3 protein: CASSLRGGSETQYF. CDR3 sequence (DNA): TGTGCCAGCAGTCTCAGGGGTGGATCAGAGACCCAGTACTTC.

The rearrangement uses TRBV19 and TRBJ1-4; 7 positions agree with TRBD1. Germline assignment: CDR1 LNHDA and CDR2 SQIVND (reference sequence). This CDR3 is 13 amino acids long. Unmatched junction bases numbered 5, after V lost 6 bases and J lost 7 bases. The CDR3 coding sequence is TGTGCCAGTAGGAAACAGGGGTCTGAAAAACTGTTTTTT. As protein: CASRKQGSEKLFF. Together with reference TRBV19 and TRBJ1-4, the CDR3 gives the full variable domain: DGGITQSPKYLFRKEGQNVTLSCEQNLNHDAMYWYRQDPGQGLRLIYYSQIVNDFQKGDIAEGYSVSREKKESFPLTVTSAQKNPTAFYLCASRKQGSEKLFFGSGTQLSVL.

This chain connects TRBV9 to TRBJ2-2; the D gene is possibly TRBD1 (6 bases). The CDR3 has 15 residues. Between the trimmed V and J ends, which lost 0 bases and 1 base, there was a span of 7 bases. The germline V gene has CDR1 SGDLS and CDR2 YYNGEE. The CDR3 is CASSVGGQNTGELFF. CDR3 nucleotides: TGTGCCAGCAGCGTAGGGGGGCAGAACACCGGGGAGCTGTTTTTT.

The rearrangement joins TRBV5-1 to TRBJ1-6; possible D gene TRBD1, 6 bases. The CDR3 length is 17 residues. Trimming took 4 bases from V and 0 from J, leaving 14 bases between them. Germline CDR1 SGHRS, CDR2 YFSETQ. The CDR3 spells CASSPARGGSYNSPLHF. DNA for the CDR3: TGCGCCAGCAGCCCCGCCCGAGGGGGCTCCTATAATTCACCCCTCCACTTT.

This clone was found once. The V call is TRBV19, the J call TRBJ1-2, with D possibly matching TRBD1 (6 bases). From germline, CDR1 is LNHDA and CDR2 SQIVND (reference sequence). V lost 6 bases and J 6 bases, leaving 20 bases between the germline ends. This CDR3 spans 15 amino acids. In DNA form, the CDR3 reads TGTGCCAGTAGGGTCAATAACAGGGTGGGCGATGGCTACACCTTC. It encodes CASRVNNRVGDGYTF.

The chain joins TRBV4-3 to TRBJ1-6; a weak D match, TRBD1 (6 bases). CDR3 length equals 15 residues. CDR1 and CDR2 (germline): LGHNA, YSLEER. With 0 bases removed from V and 10 bases from J, the gap between germline ends came to 13 bases. The CDR3 DNA reads TGCGCCAGCAGCCAAGATCAAGGGGGATCCTCACCCCTCCACTTT. This sequence encodes CASSQDQGGSSPLHF.

The chain joins TRBV6-2 or TRBV6-3 to TRBJ2-3, with D maybe TRBD2 (6 bases). The CDR3 loop spans 17 amino acids. Trimming stripped 0 bases from V and 7 bases from J, with 20 bases between. Germline V gene lookup returns CDR1 MNHEY and CDR2 SVGEGT. The CDR3 reads CASSYSISGLAPNTQYF. The CDR3, as DNA: TGTGCCAGCAGTTACTCGATAAGCGGTCTAGCGCCAAATACGCAGTATTTT.

This clone was counted once. The chain employs TRBV10-3 and TRBJ2-1, with 9 bases identical to TRBD2. Germline V gene lookup returns CDR1 ENHRY and CDR2 SYGVKD. V shed 0 bases and J 2 bases; nucleotides not matched to a gene: 11. The CDR3 length is 19 residues. This CDR3 is CAISESKGGLAGTYNEQFF. The CDR3 nucleotides are TGTGCCATCAGTGAGTCGAAGGGCGGGCTAGCGGGAACCTACAATGAGCAGTTCTTC.

This chain connects TRBV5-5 to TRBJ1-5, with D uncertain. This CDR3 has 14 residues. The V gene's germline CDR1 is SGHKS and CDR2 YYEKEE (reference sequence). V lost 0 bases and J lost 0, with 4 bases in between. Here the CDR3 DNA reads TGTGCCAGCAGCTTGGACAGTAGCAATCAGCCCCAGCATTTT. This gives the protein CASSLDSSNQPQHF.

The rearrangement uses TRBV9 and TRBJ2-3, with 9 nucleotides matching TRBD2. CDR1 and CDR2 from the germline V gene are SGDLS and YYNGEE. The CDR3 runs 15 residues. V dropped 0 bases and J dropped 6; count of bases not matched to a gene: 5. This CDR3 reads CASSVAGLARDTQYF. The CDR3 DNA sequence: TGTGCCAGCAGCGTAGCTGGACTAGCGAGGGATACGCAGTATTTT.

This clone was observed a single time. This chain uses TRBV5-6 with TRBJ1-6; weak D call: TRBD1 (5 bases). Germline V gives CDR1 SGHDT, CDR2 YYEEEE. V lost 6 bases to trimming and J lost 2 bases, with 12 bases between them. This CDR3 has 15 amino acids. The CDR3 reads CASISGTAYNSPLHF. The CDR3, as DNA: TGTGCCAGCATCAGCGGGACGGCCTATAATTCACCCCTCCACTTT.

This chain joins TRBV29-1 and TRBJ2-1; 7 nucleotides line up with TRBD1. V lost 4 bases to trimming and J lost 6 bases; unmatched junction nucleotides: 3. This CDR3 is built from 12 residues. Germline V gene data show CDR1 as SQVTM and CDR2 as ANQGSEA. The CDR3 spells CSVGTGLNEQFF. The CDR3 region has the DNA TGCAGCGTTGGGACAGGACTCAATGAGCAGTTCTTC.

This chain uses TRBV6-2 or TRBV6-3 with TRBJ1-5; the D is unclear. Deletions cut 4 bases from V and 0 bases from J, with 19 bases between. The CDR3 is 18 residues long. The germline gives CDR1 MNHEY, CDR2 SVGEGT. Here the CDR3 reads CASSSLRGTLNSNQPQHF. The CDR3 bases are TGTGCCAGCAGTTCCCTCCGGGGTACACTAAATAGCAATCAGCCCCAGCATTTT.

The genes are TRBV11-3 and TRBJ2-7; 7 nucleotides line up with TRBD1. V lost 1 base and J lost 4; bases outside the gene matches: 10. CDR3 length equals 16 residues. Germline CDR1 and CDR2: SGHNT and YENEEA. CDR3 residues: CASSLASGQDTYEQYF. CDR3 bases: TGTGCCAGCAGCTTAGCCTCCGGACAGGATACTTACGAGCAGTACTTC.

The sample holds one count of this clone. The chain has TRBV7-3 and TRBJ1-2; 10 positions match TRBD1. The CDR3 length is 16 residues. Germline trimming cut 3 bases from V and 4 bases from J; bases unmatched to any gene: 8. The germline V gene has CDR1 SGHTA and CDR2 FQGTGA. The CDR3 region is CASSFGGTGEIYGYTF. For the CDR3, the DNA is TGTGCCAGCAGCTTTGGGGGGACAGGGGAAATCTATGGCTACACCTTC.

This chain uses TRBV28 with TRBJ2-4, with TRBD2 matching 9 bases. Germline V gene lookup returns CDR1 MDHEN and CDR2 SYDVKM. V was clipped by 6 bases and J by 12 bases; unmatched bases: 9. This CDR3 spans 13 amino acids. The CDR3 nucleotides are TGTGCCAGCAGCCCATGGACTAGCGAAACTCAGTACTTC. Its translation is CASSPWTSETQYF.